This passage covers 10 T cell receptor beta chains from one sample sequenced in a study of shared clonotypes between healthy human individuals. Repertoires were generated with immunoSEQ multiplex PCR, while TCRdb's copy carries only in-frame clones and drops some. This sample has more than 400,000 clones, with roughly 95% found just once. Specimen: naive CD4+ T cells sorted from blood. As to subset: CD45RA+ positively selected. The receptors come from a woman in her thirties in good health.

This chain joins TRBV5-1 and TRBJ1-1; a weak D match, TRBD1 (5 bases). The V and J ends lost 2 bases and 9 bases respectively, with 11 bases between them. Germline V lookup: CDR1 SGHRS, CDR2 YFSETQ. The CDR3 extends over 12 amino acids. For the CDR3, the DNA is TGCGCCAGCAGCTTAGCAGGGCGGAAAGCTTTCTTT. Protein sequence: CASSLAGRKAFF.

The chain has TRBV5-1 and TRBJ2-7, with D possibly being TRBD2 (5 bases). CDR3 length equals 18 residues. The germline V gene encodes CDR1 SGHRS and CDR2 YFSETQ. The V end was cut by 2 bases, the J end by 2 bases, with 23 bases between. The CDR3 nucleotides read TGCGCCAGCAGCTTAACAGCGGTCCCCTCGTGGAGGCCCTACGAGCAGTACTTC. Translating gives CASSLTAVPSWRPYEQYF.

The V gene is TRBV29-1, the J gene TRBJ2-4; maybe TRBD1 (6 bases). Germline CDR1 reads SQVTM; CDR2 reads ANQGSEA. This CDR3 is built from 13 residues. Trimming removed 6 bases at V and 7 bases at J, with 16 bases between. The CDR3 nucleotides are TGCAGCGTAGCCACAGGACAGTTCAACATTCAGTACTTC. Amino acid sequence: CSVATGQFNIQYF.

The CDR3 nucleotides are TGCGCCAGCAGTCAACTCCCCAGGGAGTGCGGTTACGAGCAGTACTTC. Translated: CASSQLPRECGYEQYF. The chain recombines TRBV23-1 with TRBJ2-7; perhaps D is TRBD1 or TRBD2 (5 bases each). TRBV23-1 is filed as an ORF, its function uncertain. CDR3 length: 16 residues. V lost 2 bases, J lost 4 bases, and 18 bases lay in between.

The count of this clone is one. The chain employs TRBV7-2 and TRBJ2-7, with 14 bases lining up with TRBD2. Germline V gives CDR1 SGHTA, CDR2 FQGNSA. The CDR3 is 16 residues long. Trimming at V came to 3 bases and at J to 7 bases, leaving 8 bases not matched to a gene. The CDR3 loop is CASSLTSGRAVSEQYF. The CDR3 DNA reads as TGTGCCAGCAGCTTGACTAGCGGGAGGGCCGTTAGTGAGCAGTACTTC.

DNA for the CDR3: TGTGCCAGCAGCCAAGAAGGGCAGGGTGGTAGCCACGAGCAGTACTTC. Translation: CASSQEGQGGSHEQYF. The rearrangement uses TRBV4-2 and TRBJ2-7, with D tentatively TRBD1 (5 bases). The V end was cut by 0 bases, the J end by 5 bases, with 17 bases between. Germline V gene lookup returns CDR1 LGHNA and CDR2 YNFKEQ. The CDR3 contains 16 residues.

This chain connects TRBV25-1 to TRBJ2-1; TRBD1 is a possible D gene (6 bases). V lost 2 bases to trimming and J lost 7 bases, with 15 bases between them. The CDR3 sequence is 15 residues long. Germline loops: CDR1 MGHDK, CDR2 SYGVNS. CDR3 loop: CASSESSYRENEQFF. CDR3 in DNA: TGTGCCAGCAGTGAAAGTAGTTACAGGGAGAATGAGCAGTTCTTC.

The V gene is TRBV28, the J gene TRBJ2-1; no clear D gene. Trimming removed 2 bases from V and 8 bases from J, with 13 bases in between. The CDR3 extends over 14 amino acids. The V gene's germline CDR1 is MDHEN and CDR2 SYDVKM. CDR3 nucleotide sequence: TGTGCCAGCAGTTTACCCTCTAGATCTCATGAGCAGTTCTTC. Protein product: CASSLPSRSHEQFF.

As for this clone: This CDR3 is also generated by other DNA sequences in the sample. The chain uses TRBV20-1 and TRBJ2-7; weak D call: TRBD1 (6 bases). Trimming left V 6 bases short and J 3 bases short, with 9 bases between. Germline CDR1 and CDR2: DFQATT and SNEGSKA (reference sequence). The CDR3 length is 11 residues. CDR3 DNA: TGCAGTGCCCCGGACAGCTACGAGCAGTACTTC. It encodes CSAPDSYEQYF.

In nucleotides, the CDR3 is TGTGCCAGCAGTCCGAGACAGGGGCCTTTCTTCACTGAAGCTTTCTTT. Its protein product is CASSPRQGPFFTEAFF. The V and J genes are TRBV27 and TRBJ1-1, with 8 bases fitting TRBD1. Germline CDR1 MNHEY, CDR2 SMNVEV (reference sequence). The CDR3 is made up of 16 amino acids. With 5 bases clipped from V and 4 bases from J, the junction kept 12 bases outside the gene matches.